This T cell receptor (beta chain) was observed in a study of shared clonotypes between healthy human individuals. Broader study findings: The sharing of 4% to 5.5% of naive CD4 clonotypes was seen across a handful of donors.

Regarding this clone: Its antigen is unknown.

The repertoire was sequenced with immunoSEQ multiplex PCR; TCRdb's copy has only in-frame clones and lacks some. The sample comprises over 850,000 clones, about 84% of which are singletons, and approximately 0.5% rests with the top ten. Memory CD4+ cells were the fraction left after CD45RA+ naive selection. This TCR came from a man younger than 30 in good health. Some clones in this sample may be carry-over from other donors' samples. The sequenced material came from memory CD4+ T cells from PBMCs. The subset is: CD45RA-negative fraction.

CDR3 amino acids: CASSSTGTGQYF. DNA for the CDR3: TGTGCCAGCAGCTCGACAGGGACCGGGCAGTACTTC. The chain employs TRBV5-4 and TRBJ2-7, with 7 bases aligning to TRBD1. Germline CDR1 and CDR2: SGHNT and YYREEE (reference sequence). The CDR3 has 12 amino acids. Trimming removed 3 bases from V and 9 bases from J; junction bases left unmatched: 6.